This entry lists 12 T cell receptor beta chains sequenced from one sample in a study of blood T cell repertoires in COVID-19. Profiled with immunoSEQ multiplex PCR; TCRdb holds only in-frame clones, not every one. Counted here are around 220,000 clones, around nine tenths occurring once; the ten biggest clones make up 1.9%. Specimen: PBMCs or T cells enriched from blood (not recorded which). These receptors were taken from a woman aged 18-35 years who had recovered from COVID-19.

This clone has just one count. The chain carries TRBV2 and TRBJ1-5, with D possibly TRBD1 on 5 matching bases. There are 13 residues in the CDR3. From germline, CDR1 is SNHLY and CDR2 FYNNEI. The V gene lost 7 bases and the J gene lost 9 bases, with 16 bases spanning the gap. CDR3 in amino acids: CASTFRVEGPQHF. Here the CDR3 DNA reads TGTGCCAGCACCTTCAGGGTAGAAGGGCCCCAGCATTTT. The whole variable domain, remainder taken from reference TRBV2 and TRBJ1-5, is EPEVTQTPSHQVTQMGQEVILRCVPISNHLYFYWYRQILGQKVEFLVSFYNNEISEKSEIFDDQFSVERPDGSNFTLKIRSTKLEDSAMYFCASTFRVEGPQHFGDGTRLSIL.

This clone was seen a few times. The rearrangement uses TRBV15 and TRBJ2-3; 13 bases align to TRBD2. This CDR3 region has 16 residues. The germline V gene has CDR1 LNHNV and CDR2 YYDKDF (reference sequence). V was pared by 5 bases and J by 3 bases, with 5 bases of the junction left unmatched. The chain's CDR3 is CATSFGLAGETDTQYF. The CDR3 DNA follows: TGTGCCACCAGCTTCGGACTAGCGGGAGAAACAGATACGCAGTATTTT. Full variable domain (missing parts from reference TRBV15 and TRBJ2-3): DAMVIQNPRYQVTQFGKPVTLSCSQTLNHNVMYWYQQKSSQAPKLLFHYYDKDFNNEADTPDNFQSRRPNTSFCFLDIRSPGLGDTAMYLCATSFGLAGETDTQYFGPGTRLTVL.

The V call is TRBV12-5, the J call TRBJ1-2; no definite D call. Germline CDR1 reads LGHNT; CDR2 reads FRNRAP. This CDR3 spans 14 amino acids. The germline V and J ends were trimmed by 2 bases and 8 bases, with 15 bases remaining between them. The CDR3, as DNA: TGTGCTAGTGGTTTGAACCAGGTCATTGGCGGCTACACCTTC. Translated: CASGLNQVIGGYTF.

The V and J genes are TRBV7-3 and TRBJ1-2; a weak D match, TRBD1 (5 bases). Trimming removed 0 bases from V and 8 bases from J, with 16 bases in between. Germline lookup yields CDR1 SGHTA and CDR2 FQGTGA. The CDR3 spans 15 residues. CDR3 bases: TGTGCCAGCAGCTTAACTGGGCCGGGGGAGTTAGGCTACACCTTC. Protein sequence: CASSLTGPGELGYTF. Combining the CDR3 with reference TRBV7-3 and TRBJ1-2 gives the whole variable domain GAGVSQTPSNKVTEKGKYVELRCDPISGHTALYWYRQSLGQGPEFLIYFQGTGAADDSGLPNDRFFAVRPEGSVSTLKIQRTERGDSAVYLCASSLTGPGELGYTFGSGTRLTVV.

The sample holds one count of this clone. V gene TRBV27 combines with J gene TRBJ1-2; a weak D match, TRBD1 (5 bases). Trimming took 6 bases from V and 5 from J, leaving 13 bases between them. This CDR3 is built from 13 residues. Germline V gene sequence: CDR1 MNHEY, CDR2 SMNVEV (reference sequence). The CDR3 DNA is TGTGCCAGCAGCCCCGGCCGGACATATGGCTACACCTTC. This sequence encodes CASSPGRTYGYTF.

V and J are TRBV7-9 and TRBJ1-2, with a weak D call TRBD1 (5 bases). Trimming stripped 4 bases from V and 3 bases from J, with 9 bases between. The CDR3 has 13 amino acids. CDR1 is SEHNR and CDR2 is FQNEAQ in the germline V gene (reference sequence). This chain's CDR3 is CASSSDNDYGYTF. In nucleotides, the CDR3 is TGTGCCAGCAGCTCGGACAATGACTATGGCTACACCTTC.

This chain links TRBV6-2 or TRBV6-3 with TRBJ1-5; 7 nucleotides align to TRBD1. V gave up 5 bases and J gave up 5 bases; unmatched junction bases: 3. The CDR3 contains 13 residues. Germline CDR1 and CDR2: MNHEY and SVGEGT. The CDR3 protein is CASSRDRDQPQHF. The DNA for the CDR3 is TGTGCCAGCAGTCGAGACAGGGATCAGCCCCAGCATTTT.

This CDR3 is CAIRSGTENAEQYF. The CDR3 coding sequence is TGTGCCATCAGAAGTGGGACAGAGAACGCCGAGCAGTACTTC. This chain connects TRBV10-3 to TRBJ2-7, with 7 nucleotides matching TRBD1. Germline V gene data show CDR1 as ENHRY and CDR2 as SYGVKD. The CDR3 is made up of 14 amino acids. With V trimmed by 6 bases and J by 6 bases, 11 bases remained unmatched.

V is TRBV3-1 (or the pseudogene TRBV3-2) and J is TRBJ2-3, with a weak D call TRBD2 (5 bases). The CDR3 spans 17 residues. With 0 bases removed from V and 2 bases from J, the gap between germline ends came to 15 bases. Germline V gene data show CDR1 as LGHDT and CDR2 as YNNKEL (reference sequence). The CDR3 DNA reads TGTGCCAGCAGCCAAGATCCAGCGGACCTTACCACAGATACGCAGTATTTT. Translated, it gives CASSQDPADLTTDTQYF.

The CDR3 spells CASSSEAPTGKGYTF. The CDR3 nucleotides read TGTGCCAGCAGCTCAGAAGCCCCCACGGGAAAAGGCTACACCTTC. The chain uses TRBV11-2 and TRBJ1-2, with D hard to call. The CDR3 contains 15 residues. Trimming took 4 bases from V and 8 from J, leaving 20 bases between them. Germline V gene data show CDR1 as SGHAT and CDR2 as FQNNGV.

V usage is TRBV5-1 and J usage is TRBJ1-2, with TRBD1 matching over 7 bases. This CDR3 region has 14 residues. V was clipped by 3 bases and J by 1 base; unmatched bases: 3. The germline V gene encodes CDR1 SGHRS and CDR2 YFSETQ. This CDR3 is CASSWGQHNYGYTF. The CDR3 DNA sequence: TGCGCCAGCAGCTGGGGACAGCATAACTATGGCTACACCTTC.

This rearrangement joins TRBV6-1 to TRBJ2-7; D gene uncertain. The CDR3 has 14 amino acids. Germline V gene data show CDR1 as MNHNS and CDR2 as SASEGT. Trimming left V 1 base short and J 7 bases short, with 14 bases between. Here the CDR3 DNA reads TGTGCCAGCAGTGAAGAGCCGACGACCAGGGAGCAGTACTTC. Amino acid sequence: CASSEEPTTREQYF.